The subject of this entry is one T cell receptor beta chain. The data derive from a study of blood T cell repertoires in COVID-19. In the study overall: The United States, Italy and Spain supplied acute and convalescent COVID-19 samples. T cells, B-cell-depleted T cells, or PBMCs supplied cDNA or gDNA.

In the source study's methods: Reference gene primer amplification gave nucleated cell count estimates. Profiling relied on immunoSEQ multiplex PCR, and the TCRdb table lists in-frame clones only, not all of them. V and J calls plus clone size are reproduced from that table; the DNA served to infer D and trimming. This repertoire shows roughly 230,000 clones, approximately 84% found once; its top ten account for 4% to 4.5%. The CDR3 has 12 residues. V was trimmed by 6 bases and J by 6 bases, leaving 14 bases between them. Germline CDR1 is SQVTM and CDR2 is ANQGSEA. Specimen: peripheral blood. The V and J genes are TRBV29-1 and TRBJ1-1, with D perhaps TRBD1 (5 bases). The origin of this receptor is a man aged 50-60 years with acute or convalescent COVID-19. CDR3 bases: TGCAGCGTGGGGGTTGGCGGGGCTGAAGCTTTCTTT. Translating it yields CSVGVGGAEAFF.